This T cell receptor beta chain is drawn from a study of blood T cell repertoires in COVID-19. Study as a whole: Samples came from the United States, Italy and Spain, spanning acute and convalescent COVID-19. Nucleic acid was either cDNA or gDNA, and it came from T cells, B-cell-depleted T cells, or PBMCs.

Measured with immunoSEQ multiplex PCR; TCRdb has only the in-frame clones, and not every one. This table has under 350,000 clones, more than 85% appearing once. The CDR3 consists of 15 residues. From germline, CDR1 is SGHKS and CDR2 YYEKEE (reference sequence). The V segment lost 1 base and the J segment 2 bases; nucleotides outside the gene matches: 5. The chain carries TRBV5-5 and TRBJ1-1; TRBD1 matches at 7 bases. Specimen: peripheral blood. This TCR was recovered from a middle-aged man with acute or convalescent COVID-19. The CDR3 sequence is CASSLYPGGNTEAFF. As DNA, the CDR3 is TGTGCCAGCAGCTTGTACCCAGGGGGAAACACTGAAGCTTTCTTT. Complete variable domain (other parts from reference TRBV5-5 and TRBJ1-1): DAGVTQSPTHLIKTRGQQVTLRCSPISGHKSVSWYQQVLGQGPQFIFQYYEKEERGRGNFPDRFSARQFPNYSSELNVNALLLGDSALYLCASSLYPGGNTEAFFGQGTRLTVV.